This passage covers 25 T cell receptor beta chains from one sample sequenced in a study of shared clonotypes between healthy human individuals. CD45RO-negative, CCR7-selected cells formed the naive CD8 fraction, which excluded terminally differentiated effector memory CD45RA+ cells. Clones were read by immunoSEQ multiplex PCR, and TCRdb kept only the in-frame ones, dropping some. This sample has 550,000 to 650,000 clones, with 95% to 97% found just once. Sequenced input: naive CD8+ T cells sorted from blood. These receptors came from a woman in her twenties or thirties in good health.

The chain combines TRBV4-1 with TRBJ2-1, with D unresolved. CDR1 MGHRA and CDR2 YSYEKL come from the germline V gene. There are 13 residues in the CDR3. V lost 5 bases and J lost 9, with 14 bases in between. The CDR3 DNA follows: TGCGCCAGCAGCTCCCAAGCTGGGTTTGAGCAGTTCTTC. This gives the protein CASSSQAGFEQFF.

The rearrangement joins TRBV27 to TRBJ1-6; 7 bases fit TRBD1. The germline V gene encodes CDR1 MNHEY and CDR2 SMNVEV (reference sequence). This CDR3 is built from 17 residues. After removal of 0 bases from V and 7 bases from J, the junction contained 9 bases not matched to a gene. DNA of the CDR3: TGTGCCAGCAGTTTATCCTACAGACAGGGTCCCAATTCACCCCTCCACTTT. Residues: CASSLSYRQGPNSPLHF.

The chain carries TRBV27 and TRBJ2-7; the D gene is possibly TRBD1 (5 bases). This CDR3 contains 14 residues. The germline V gene has CDR1 MNHEY and CDR2 SMNVEV (reference sequence). V gave up 5 bases and J gave up 4 bases, with 15 bases separating them. The CDR3 loop reads CASSLRGNHYEQYF. CDR3 coding DNA: TGTGCCAGCAGTCTAAGGGGTAATCATTACGAGCAGTACTTC.

V and J are TRBV7-8 and TRBJ2-7, with D uncertain. The CDR3 sequence is 16 residues long. Germline-derived CDR1 and CDR2 are SGHVS and FQNEAQ. Trimming shortened V by 5 bases and J by 6 bases, and 23 bases separated the two germline ends. Here the CDR3 reads CASSAWESGTTSEQYF. The CDR3 DNA reads TGTGCCAGCAGCGCCTGGGAATCCGGTACCACCTCCGAGCAGTACTTC.

This rearrangement joins TRBV5-6 to TRBJ1-5, with no clear D. This CDR3 contains 12 residues. Germline V gives CDR1 SGHDT, CDR2 YYEEEE. The V and J ends lost 4 bases and 4 bases respectively, with 6 bases between them. CDR3 nucleotides: TGTGCCAGCAGCCAAATAAATCAGCCCCAGCATTTT. Its protein is CASSQINQPQHF.

The V and J genes are TRBV5-4 and TRBJ2-3, with D perhaps being TRBD1 or TRBD2 (5 bases each). The CDR3 contains 13 residues. The V end lost 4 bases, the J end lost 6 bases, and 12 bases lay between the germline ends. From germline, CDR1 is SGHNT and CDR2 YYREEE (reference sequence). The chain's CDR3 is CASSPRGSDTQYF. The DNA for the CDR3 is TGTGCCAGCAGCCCCCGGGGCTCGGATACGCAGTATTTT.

The chain employs TRBV28 and TRBJ2-7; a weak D match, TRBD1 (6 bases). The CDR3 contains 12 residues. Germline CDR1 MDHEN, CDR2 SYDVKM. V shed 8 bases and J shed 7 bases, with 15 bases lying between them. The CDR3 sequence: CASRDIRWEQYF. CDR3 in DNA: TGTGCCAGCCGGGACATACGTTGGGAGCAGTACTTC. Full variable domain (outside the CDR3, taken from reference TRBV28 and TRBJ2-7): DVKVTQSSRYLVKRTGEKVFLECVQDMDHENMFWYRQDPGLGLRLIYFSYDVKMKEKGDIPEGYSVSREKKERFSLILESASTNQTSMYLCASRDIRWEQYFGPGTRLTVT.

This chain links TRBV27 with TRBJ2-1, with 8 bases fitting TRBD2. The CDR3 has 14 residues. Germline V CDR1 and CDR2: MNHEY, SMNVEV (reference sequence). The ends lost 3 bases at V and 5 bases at J; junction bases unmatched: 3. This chain's CDR3 is CASSLQRGHNEQFF. In nucleotides, the CDR3 is TGTGCCAGCAGTTTGCAGCGGGGGCACAATGAGCAGTTCTTC.

The gene calls are TRBV4-1 and TRBJ1-1; no definite D call. Germline values: CDR1 MGHRA, CDR2 YSYEKL. The CDR3 covers 12 residues. The ends were cut back, 1 base at V and 7 bases at J, with 7 bases in the middle. The CDR3 nucleotides are TGCGCCAGCAGCCAAGGGCCGTATGAAGCTTTCTTT. Its translation is CASSQGPYEAFF.

CDR3 bases: TGTGCCAGCAGCCCTCCCCGGTTAGGGGACACTGAAGCTTTCTTT. Protein sequence: CASSPPRLGDTEAFF. This chain uses TRBV28 with TRBJ1-1; TRBD1 is a possible D gene (5 bases). Germline V lookup: CDR1 MDHEN, CDR2 SYDVKM. This CDR3 comprises 15 residues. V was trimmed by 6 bases and J by 3 bases, leaving 17 bases between them.

The chain carries TRBV2 and TRBJ2-7; D is perhaps TRBD1 (5 bases). Germline V lookup: CDR1 SNHLY, CDR2 FYNNEI. The CDR3 contains 13 residues. Trimming removed 4 bases at V and 3 bases at J, with 10 bases between. The CDR3 nucleotides read TGTGCCAGCAGTGGAACAGGCTACTACGAGCAGTACTTC. As protein: CASSGTGYYEQYF.

The J gene is TRBJ2-2, the V gene TRBV15; D may match TRBD1 or TRBD2 (6 bases each). Trimming shortened V by 4 bases and J by 1 base, and 13 bases separated the two germline ends. Germline-derived CDR1 and CDR2 are LNHNV and YYDKDF (reference sequence). The CDR3 spans 16 residues. CDR3 nucleotide sequence: TGTGCCACCAGCATCGCCGGGGGCGGGAACACCGGGGAGCTGTTTTTT. Its translation is CATSIAGGGNTGELFF.

CDR3 loop: CASRKGEGYEQYF. Written as DNA, the CDR3 is TGTGCCAGCAGAAAGGGGGAGGGGTACGAGCAGTACTTC. The genes are TRBV2 and TRBJ2-7, with a possible D match to TRBD2 (7 bases). Trimming removed 6 bases from V and 4 bases from J, with 13 bases in between. The germline V gene has CDR1 SNHLY and CDR2 FYNNEI. This CDR3 contains 13 residues.

This chain joins TRBV28 and TRBJ1-1; 7 nucleotides match TRBD1. Germline CDR1 and CDR2: MDHEN and SYDVKM. V lost 1 base to trimming and J lost 1 base; unmatched junction nucleotides: 3. The CDR3 runs 15 residues. CDR3 sequence reads: CASSLSGGGNTEAFF. The CDR3 nucleotides are TGTGCCAGCAGTTTATCAGGGGGTGGGAACACTGAAGCTTTCTTT.

As for this clone: The sample has other DNA sequences that encode this CDR3 too. CDR3 nucleotides: TGTGCCAGCAGTTACTCGGCTCGCAGCTATGGCTACACCTTC. This sequence encodes CASSYSARSYGYTF. V is TRBV6-5 and J is TRBJ1-2; no reliable D call. Germline-derived CDR1 and CDR2 are MNHEY and SVGAGI. Trimming left V 0 bases short and J 4 bases short, with 9 bases between. The CDR3 extends over 14 amino acids.

The chain recombines TRBV19 with TRBJ1-5; 8 bases match TRBD1. CDR1 and CDR2 (germline): LNHDA, SQIVND (reference sequence). V was pared by 4 bases and J by 3 bases, with 5 bases of the junction left unmatched. The CDR3 consists of 15 residues. This chain's CDR3 is CASSSGQGHNQPQHF. The CDR3, as DNA: TGTGCCAGTAGTAGCGGACAGGGACACAATCAGCCCCAGCATTTT.

This chain connects TRBV28 to TRBJ1-1; tentatively, D is TRBD1 (6 bases). This CDR3 is built from 15 residues. The germline CDR1 and CDR2 sequences are MDHEN and SYDVKM. With 6 bases removed from V and 3 bases from J, the gap between germline ends came to 17 bases. The CDR3 spells CASSFYREGDTEAFF. In DNA, the CDR3 is TGTGCCAGCAGCTTCTACAGGGAAGGGGACACTGAAGCTTTCTTT.

The chain joins TRBV5-6 to TRBJ2-7; the D call may be TRBD1 or TRBD2 (5 bases each). Trimming took off 4 bases at V and 6 bases at J, with 14 bases between the two ends. Germline values: CDR1 SGHDT, CDR2 YYEEEE. This CDR3 contains 13 residues. The CDR3 sequence is CASSEGLPPEQYF. CDR3 in DNA: TGTGCCAGCAGCGAGGGGCTACCTCCCGAGCAGTACTTC.

Details on this clone: At the DNA level, this CDR3 is encoded by other sequences in the same sample as well. The V gene is TRBV19, the J gene TRBJ2-7; D is unclear. Looked up from germline, CDR1 is LNHDA and CDR2 is SQIVND (reference sequence). This CDR3 is built from 11 residues. V lost 1 base and J 6 bases, leaving 4 bases between the germline ends. The chain's CDR3 is CASSIGAEQYF. As DNA, the CDR3 is TGTGCCAGTAGTATAGGAGCCGAGCAGTACTTC.

The chain links TRBV10-1 to TRBJ2-7; TRBD2 is a possible D gene (6 bases). The CDR3 is 14 residues long. V was pared by 6 bases and J by 1 base, with 13 bases between. The germline CDR1 and CDR2 sequences are WNHNN and SYGVQD (reference sequence). The CDR3 DNA sequence: TGCGCCAGCAGGACCCGGGAGCAGTCCTACGAGCAGTACTTC. Encoded protein: CASRTREQSYEQYF.

The chain recombines TRBV7-9 with TRBJ1-4, with D uncertain. The CDR3 contains 13 residues. The germline gives CDR1 SEHNR, CDR2 FQNEAQ (reference sequence). Between the trimmed V and J ends, which lost 0 bases and 10 bases, there was a span of 9 bases. The CDR3 DNA sequence: TGTGCCAGCAGCTTAGCGGAGGCGGGAAAACTGTTTTTT. Protein product: CASSLAEAGKLFF. Combining the CDR3 with reference TRBV7-9 and TRBJ1-4 gives the whole variable domain DTGVSQNPRHKITKRGQNVTFRCDPISEHNRLYWYRQTLGQGPEFLTYFQNEAQLEKSRLLSDRFSAERPKGSFSTLEIQRTEQGDSAMYLCASSLAEAGKLFFGSGTQLSVL.

This chain connects TRBV7-9 to TRBJ1-2; TRBD1 matches 8 bases. This CDR3 comprises 12 residues. The germline CDR1 and CDR2 sequences are SEHNR and FQNEAQ (reference sequence). Trimming cost V 5 bases and J 7 bases; bases outside gene matches: 3. CDR3 sequence reads: CASSRTGLGYTF. The CDR3 DNA follows: TGTGCCAGCAGCCGGACAGGGCTTGGCTACACCTTC. The full variable domain, with the rest looked up from reference TRBV7-9 and TRBJ1-2, is DTGVSQNPRHKITKRGQNVTFRCDPISEHNRLYWYRQTLGQGPEFLTYFQNEAQLEKSRLLSDRFSAERPKGSFSTLEIQRTEQGDSAMYLCASSRTGLGYTFGSGTRLTVV.

V is TRBV7-9 and J is TRBJ2-1; D call uncertain. The CDR3 is made up of 15 amino acids. Germline loops: CDR1 SEHNR, CDR2 FQNEAQ (reference sequence). Trimming removed 5 bases from V and 1 base from J, with 12 bases in between. The CDR3 coding sequence is TGTGCCAGCAGCCCCCAAGGGTCGTCCTACAATGAGCAGTTCTTC. Translation: CASSPQGSSYNEQFF. Complete variable domain (other parts from reference TRBV7-9 and TRBJ2-1): DTGVSQNPRHKITKRGQNVTFRCDPISEHNRLYWYRQTLGQGPEFLTYFQNEAQLEKSRLLSDRFSAERPKGSFSTLEIQRTEQGDSAMYLCASSPQGSSYNEQFFGPGTRLTVL.

The chain links TRBV5-6 to TRBJ2-1; D unclear. The CDR3 runs to 13 residues. CDR1 SGHDT and CDR2 YYEEEE come from the germline V gene. The V end was cut by 0 bases, the J end by 5 bases, with 6 bases between. The CDR3 reads CASSLDQDNEQFF. In nucleotides, the CDR3 is TGTGCCAGCAGCTTGGACCAGGACAATGAGCAGTTCTTC.

This chain links TRBV7-9 with TRBJ2-7, with 10 nucleotides matching TRBD1. The germline V gene encodes CDR1 SEHNR and CDR2 FQNEAQ (reference sequence). CDR3 length equals 18 residues. V shed 3 bases, J shed 5 bases, and the junction held 16 bases outside the gene matches. CDR3 DNA sequence: TGTGCCAGCAGCTTGGGGAGCCAAGACAGGGGGCAAGGGCACGAGCAGTACTTC. Its protein product is CASSLGSQDRGQGHEQYF.